This T cell receptor (beta chain) was recovered during a study of blood T cell repertoires in COVID-19. Study in general: Sample material is recorded as cDNA or gDNA derived from T cells, B-cell-depleted T cells, or PBMCs.

Per the original data handling: Reference gene primer amplification in the assay estimated nucleated cell counts. Measured with immunoSEQ multiplex PCR; TCRdb has only the in-frame clones, and not every one. V and J calls and clone size come straight from that table; D and trimming were deduced from the DNA. The sample yields roughly 50,000 clones, over 75% seen once. This clone was seen just once. This CDR3 comprises 14 residues. Per germline, CDR1 MNHEY and CDR2 SMNVEV (reference sequence). Trimming stripped 3 bases from V and 3 bases from J, with 11 bases between. This sequence joins TRBV27 and TRBJ1-1, with D possibly TRBD1 on 5 matching bases. This TCR came from a woman aged 55-69 years with acute or convalescent COVID-19. Input material: peripheral blood. Written as DNA, the CDR3 is TGTGCCAGCAGTTTGGGCCCAGGGTACACTGAAGCTTTCTTT. Residues: CASSLGPGYTEAFF.